This TCR beta chain emerged from a study of cytomegalovirus exposure and HLA in healthy donors. Study results and limitations: Later work showed greater clonal expansion in HLA-associated TCR beta chains than in equally common others.

Concerning this clone itself: Its cognate antigen is unknown.

Use of 60 Vbeta and 13 Jbeta primers characterized the PCR. Libraries were prepared by immunoSEQ multiplex PCR; TCRdb keeps only in-frame clonotypes and omits some of them. The table has approximately 110,000 clones, 60% to 75% seen once. Germline loops: CDR1 KGHSH, CDR2 LQKENI. This CDR3 has 14 residues. V was clipped by 3 bases and J by 0 bases, with 6 bases between them. The sequence came from a woman between 45 and 60 years old in good health and CMV-seropositive. Material for sequencing was PBMCs. The rearrangement uses TRBV18 and TRBJ1-3; D not certain. For the CDR3, the DNA is TGTGCCAGCTCACCGACATACTCTGGAAACACCATATATTTT. Its translation: CASSPTYSGNTIYF.